This TCR beta chain was recovered during a study of STAT5B mutations in CD4+ large granular lymphocyte leukemia (dated by TCRdb to between 2020 and 2023). The study in broad terms: Among healthy controls, the CDR3 'QG' motif was associated with a particular HLA allele. The purity of purified fractions was confirmed by flow cytometry on FACSCanto II or FACSVerse to exceed 95% among lymphocytes. TCRbeta repertoires of CD4+ T-cell large granular lymphocyte leukemia patients were compared with those of healthy blood donors. Results the study describes overall, beyond this receptor: The main leukemic clonotypes were found to be private to each patient, although more than 20% of the main leukemic clonotypes were detected at low frequency in the non-leukemic repertoires of other patients. Enrichment of TRBV06-family usage was observed among the top patient clones (8/27) relative to healthy controls (2/35). The data were not HLA-matched, and the higher clonality in CD4+ T-LGLL than in CD8+ T-LGLL could be due to the relatively small sample size. CD4-sorted patient repertoires appeared more clonal than healthy CD4+ repertoires, and this difference persisted after removing the putative leukemic clones.

The junction carries 16 bases between V and J, which are trimmed by 3 bases and 10 bases respectively. The CDR3 measures 15 amino acids from cysteine to phenylalanine. Here the CDR3 DNA is all that survives: 45 bases in frame from base 1. Via the germline V gene, CDR1 is SNHLY and CDR2 FYNNEI. A note on this clone: Its recognized antigen is unknown. Base qualities were left out, and no much larger clone turns up one base away.

The healthy controls were over 30 blood donors, and the buffy coats of these donors were supplied by the Finnish Red Cross blood service. All TCR-sequenced material derived from peripheral blood: patient blood samples and healthy donor buffy coats. Ficoll-Hypaque gradient centrifugation was used to isolate peripheral blood mononuclear cells. CD4+ cells were purified magnetically from the buffy coats of healthy controls. The Gentra Puregene Cell and Tissue kit was used to extract genomic DNA, and a Qubit 2.0 fluorometer was used to measure the amount of genomic DNA. The immunoSEQ assay at survey resolution was applied to genomic DNA for sequencing of TCRbeta rearrangements. The published analysis was carried out like this. In the TCR sequencing data, the lowest productive clonotype frequency that could be detected was 2.59 x 10-5. Only productive TCRbeta rearrangements, meaning sequences that were complete and in-frame, were kept for the analyses. Sample clonality was computed as Simpson clonality in the immunoSEQ Analyzer version 3.0. Based on frequency, clones were grouped as very rare, small, medium, large (1-20%) or hyperexpanded (>20%). Generation probabilities were estimated with OLGA 1.2.3, V-gene circos plots were made with VDJtools, specificities were looked up in VDJdb, and CDR3 motifs were identified with GLIPH. Entries here come from immuneACCESS through TCRdb and include only in-frame sequences with V and J called. Some clones fail to appear in such tables; in the studies checked, an unresolved V gene covers under half of the shortfall, and the cause of the remainder is unknown. V, J and clone size reflect that table, while D and trimming were determined from the DNA. This sample gives 25,000 to 40,000 clones in total; roughly four fifths of them show up just once. Roughly 0.29% of the sample comes from the top ten.

The chain is made from TRBV2 and TRBJ1-6, with TRBD1 tentatively as D gene (6 bases match). Sequenced: CD4+ T cells from blood buffy coats. This TCR was sampled from a human donor in good health. The encoded CDR3 is CASSEAGEGYSPLHF. The nucleotide sequence is TGTGCCAGCAGTGAGGCAGGGGAGGGCTACTCACCCCTCCACTTT.